The source of this TCR beta chain is a study of shared clonotypes between healthy human individuals. At the level of the study: The study enrolled a couple of women and a few men aged 18 to 49. Each donor had three CD4 naive, three CD4 memory, two CD8 naive and one CD8 memory plate. Study-wide findings and caveats: Measured sharing among donors was expected to vary with sequencing depth.

In this sample, this clone turned up once. As yet, its antigen is unknown. Deep level was the assay's run setting. Sequencing used immunoSEQ multiplex PCR; TCRdb keeps in-frame clones, though not all of them. This sample yields approximately 250,000 clones, of which approximately 65% are seen a single time; roughly 10% belongs to the top ten. Germline lookup yields CDR1 SQVTM and CDR2 ANQGSEA. The V gene lost 7 bases and the J gene lost 5 bases, with 11 bases spanning the gap. This CDR3 spans 11 amino acids. Material: memory CD4+ T cells sorted from blood. Documented subset: CD45RA-negative fraction. The source of this sequence is a man aged 30-40 years in good health. The chain recombines TRBV29-1 with TRBJ1-2; tentatively, D is TRBD1 (5 bases). CDR3 loop: CSATDDYGYTF. The DNA for the CDR3 is TGCAGCGCGACAGACGATTATGGCTACACCTTC. The full variable domain, its missing parts supplied by reference TRBV29-1 and TRBJ1-2, is SAVISQKPSRDICQRGTSLTIQCQVDSQVTMMFWYRQQPGQSLTLIATANQGSEATYESGFVIDKFPISRPNLTFSTLTVSNMSPEDSSIYLCSATDDYGYTFGSGTRLTVV.